The T cell receptor (beta chain) described here comes from a study of T cells in Graves' hyperthyroidism and ophthalmopathy (dated by TCRdb to between 2018 and 2020). Study-wide context: Peripheral blood was collected at initial diagnosis, before any treatment. To identify TCR V-J signatures that set the groups apart, the researchers used a discovery cohort of 90 to 100 patients, made up of around 42 with Graves' ophthalmopathy and 57 with stable Graves' hyperthyroidism. Prospective prediction of ophthalmopathy was tested in an independent validation cohort of approximately 18 hyperthyroidism patients and 15 to 17 patients who later progressed to ophthalmopathy. The roughly 90 discovery patients were divided at random into training and test sets in a 7:3 ratio. Thyroid tissue and blood T-cell repertoires from six Graves' hyperthyroidism patients were also compared in the study. Once sampling was done, hyperthyroidism patients were given methimazole at a starting dose of 30 mg daily, whereas ophthalmopathy patients were given high-dose intravenous methylprednisolone. The paper reports TCR Vbeta CDR3 sequencing of about 140 peripheral blood samples: fewer than 50 ophthalmopathy, roughly 74 hyperthyroidism and around 17 progressor patients. What the work shows at the level of the full study, not this receptor alone: During validation, the model predicted progression to ophthalmopathy a median of around 6 months ahead of onset, with around 71% sensitivity and 72.22% specificity. Ophthalmopathy was separated from stable hyperthyroidism by a 13 V-J signature model, with approximately 86% sensitivity and roughly 84% specificity obtained in cross-validation and 80%/75% obtained in testing. Sample size was not statistically predetermined, and investigators were not blinded to group allocation. Most expanded thyroid clonotypes (frequency above 0.001) were also detected in blood, suggesting blood repertoires may reflect thyroid immune responses.

Stable Graves' hyperthyroidism was defined as the absence of progression to ophthalmopathy over 18 months of follow-up. Hyperthyroidism patients were newly diagnosed, with disease duration under 2 months, and aged 18 to 65 years. The study excluded patients with uncontrolled infections, other autoimmune diseases, pregnancy or lactation. Diagnoses were established on the basis of clinical symptoms, serum thyroxine and TRAb, thyroid ultrasound, and orbital computed tomography. PBMCs were separated from about 10 ml of fresh peripheral blood using Ficoll-Paque density gradient centrifugation. Trizol reagent was used to extract total RNA, and RNA quality was then checked on an Agilent 2100 Bioanalyzer. Amplification of TCR beta CDR3 regions was carried out from RNA transcripts. The first round of RT-PCR for the TCR CDR3 was performed with the HTBI primer set and the Qiagen OneStep RT-PCR kit. Libraries were constructed in a second round of multiplex PCR, after which size selection and purification were carried out. Sequencing of the libraries was done on an Illumina HiSeq2000 using paired-end 100 bp reads. As for how the authors treated the data: SOAPnuke was used to process the raw data, with reads discarded if the reads contained adapters or uncalled bases, had a mean Phred below 15, or lacked an exact constant-primer or identifier match. COPE v1.2.5 was used to merge high-quality paired reads, and clonotypes were defined as unique nucleotide sequences. MiTCR v1.1 was used to align clonotypes to the IMGT TRBV, TRBD and TRBJ reference segments. Only V-J combinations with frequency above 0.0001, covering 99.2% of repertoires, were analysed. The TCS score was defined as the ratio of F50 (clonal expansion) to E x V (chaos), calculated using BLOSUM62-based TCRdist between CDR3 peptides within each V-J. Welch's t-statistics and random forest reduced around 510 V-J features to 10 to 15, which were used in a naive Bayes classifier (R e1071). In TCRdb, the public reads were trimmed at Q25 with fastp and aligned with MiXCR, with productive beta chains retained. Entries are consolidated by CDR3 protein sequence, retaining the most common genes and DNA. The V and J calls here are based on TCRdb, not the publication. In this sample the table shows approximately 330,000 distinct CDR3 sequences, around 23% of which occur a single time. Of the sample, around 48% falls within the top ten clones.

This clonotype was recorded at least ten times. It lacks a known antigen. Base qualities are not provided; no much larger clone lies one nucleotide away. Reading from cysteine to phenylalanine, the CDR3 counts 13 amino acids. Only CDR3 DNA remains: 39 bases, in frame from the first base. V is pared back by 5 bases and J by 1 base, with 11 bases lying between the germline termini. CDR1 and CDR2 are read off the germline V gene (reference sequence) as DFQATT and SNEGSKA. The V and J segments used are TRBV20-1 and TRBJ1-1, with TRBD1 as a weak D call on 5 bases. The receptor was derived from a woman between 50 and 59 years old with Graves' hyperthyroidism. Material: blood. The CDR3 reads CSAPVGTNTEAFF. The bases read TGCAGTGCTCCGGTGGGGACGAACACTGAAGCTTTCTTT.